The clone carrying this T cell receptor beta chain showed up many times. The antigen remains undetermined. This record belongs to a study of CD8 T cells in ankylosing spondylitis. Study-wide results and caveats: Blood from ankylosing spondylitis patients appeared to carry a characteristic roughly 8-variant TCR beta motif. The study looked at matched synovial fluid samples from ankylosing spondylitis patients. Disease-linked clones were reported to be significantly enriched there. Earlier reports found some motif variants in synovial fluid and blood in reactive arthritis.

The V and J ends lost 3 bases and 2 bases, in that order; junction bases with no gene match: 10. The CDR3 is 16 residues long. Germline V lookup: CDR1 ENHRY, CDR2 SYGVKD. In TCRdb, the 5' RACE reads were re-called with MiXCR into one record per CDR3 protein. The table includes about 750,000 distinct CDR3 sequences, under 20% detected once. Sequenced input: blood, either unsorted or a sorted T cell fraction (not recorded which). The chain joins TRBV10-3 to TRBJ2-7; 7 nucleotides align to TRBD2. The TCR originated in a male donor with ankylosing spondylitis. The CDR3 bases are TGTGCCATCAGTGATGGGCGGGAGCGCCCCACCTACGAGCAGTACTTC. It codes for CAISDGRERPTYEQYF.